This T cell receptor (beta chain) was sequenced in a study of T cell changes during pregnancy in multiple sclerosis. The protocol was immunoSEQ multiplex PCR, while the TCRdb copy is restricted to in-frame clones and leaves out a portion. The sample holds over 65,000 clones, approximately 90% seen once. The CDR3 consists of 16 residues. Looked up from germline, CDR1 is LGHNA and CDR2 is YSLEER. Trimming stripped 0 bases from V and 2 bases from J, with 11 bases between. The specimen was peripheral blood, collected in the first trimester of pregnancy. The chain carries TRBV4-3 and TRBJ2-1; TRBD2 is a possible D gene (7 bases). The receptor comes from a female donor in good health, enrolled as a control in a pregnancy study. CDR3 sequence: CASSQEGGGPYNEQFF. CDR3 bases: TGCGCCAGCAGCCAAGAGGGAGGGGGTCCCTACAATGAGCAGTTCTTC.